This is a list of T cell receptor beta chains from one sample in a study of blood T cell repertoires in COVID-19. Sequenced by immunoSEQ multiplex PCR; TCRdb stores in-frame clones only, minus some. The sample lists hundreds of thousands of clones; about 90% were seen once. Sequencing used peripheral blood. The receptors derive from a man between 18 and 29 years old with COVID-19, enrolled during active disease. Both conserved end residues are part of each CDR3. Each record gives: V gene, J gene, clone size, D gene, CDR3 DNA, CDR3 protein. A D gene is named only where the DNA matches it firmly. Part of the rows lack a size; the others show once, few, many or a class for expanded clones.

V gene: TRBV7-2
J gene: TRBJ1-2
clone size: once
D gene: -
CDR3 DNA: TGTGCCAGCAGGACTTCTGTCGGATTTAACTATGGCTACACCTTC
CDR3 protein: CASRTSVGFNYGYTF

V gene: TRBV27
J gene: TRBJ2-7
clone size: -
D gene: TRBD1
CDR3 DNA: TGTGCCAGCAGTTTTCAGGGGGCAGGGTACGAGCAGTACTTC
CDR3 protein: CASSFQGAGYEQYF

V gene: TRBV5-6
J gene: TRBJ2-7
clone size: -
D gene: TRBD2
CDR3 DNA: TGTGCCAGCAGCTCCCGGACTAGCGGGGAGAATGAGCAGTACTTC
CDR3 protein: CASSSRTSGENEQYF

V gene: TRBV12-3/TRBV12-4
J gene: TRBJ2-4
clone size: -
D gene: -
CDR3 DNA: TGTGCCAGCACAGGCAGGTTGGCAAACATTCAGTACTTC
CDR3 protein: CASTGRLANIQYF

V gene: TRBV27
J gene: TRBJ1-1
clone size: -
D gene: -
CDR3 DNA: TGTGCCAGCAGTCCTCAGGCTGTCACTGAAGCTTTCTTT
CDR3 protein: CASSPQAVTEAFF

V gene: TRBV5-5
J gene: TRBJ2-7
clone size: -
D gene: TRBD2
CDR3 DNA: TGTGCCAGCAGCCTACCCCTAGCGGGCCGCTCCTACGAGCAGTACTTC
CDR3 protein: CASSLPLAGRSYEQYF

V gene: TRBV27
J gene: TRBJ2-5
clone size: -
D gene: -
CDR3 DNA: TGTGCCAGCAGTTTAACGAGGGGGTATAGAGAGACCCAGTACTTC
CDR3 protein: CASSLTRGYRETQYF

V gene: TRBV3-1/TRBV3-2
J gene: TRBJ2-1
clone size: -
D gene: TRBD2
CDR3 DNA: TGTGCCAGCAGCCAAGATAGGGGACTAGGTATGGACGAGCAGTTCTTC
CDR3 protein: CASSQDRGLGMDEQFF

V gene: TRBV6-5
J gene: TRBJ1-4
clone size: -
D gene: -
CDR3 DNA: TGTGCCAGCAGTCTACAGGGAACTAATGAAAAACTGTTTTTT
CDR3 protein: CASSLQGTNEKLFF

V gene: TRBV10-3
J gene: TRBJ1-1
clone size: -
D gene: -
CDR3 DNA: TGTGCCATCAGTGACGGGGGAGGGGTCGGCACTGAAGCTTTCTTT
CDR3 protein: CAISDGGGVGTEAFF

V gene: TRBV24-1
J gene: TRBJ2-3
clone size: -
D gene: TRBD2
CDR3 DNA: TGTGCCACCAGTGAGGCCGGGACTAGTCGCACAGATACGCAGTATTTT
CDR3 protein: CATSEAGTSRTDTQYF

V gene: TRBV5-5
J gene: TRBJ2-5
clone size: -
D gene: -
CDR3 DNA: TGTGCCAGCAGCGCAGGGGAAGAGACCCAGTACTTC
CDR3 protein: CASSAGEETQYF

V gene: TRBV4-1
J gene: TRBJ1-4
clone size: -
D gene: TRBD1
CDR3 DNA: TGCGCCAGCAGCCAAGGGGACAGTGTTCTTAATGAAAAACTGTTTTTT
CDR3 protein: CASSQGDSVLNEKLFF

V gene: TRBV11-3
J gene: TRBJ1-2
clone size: -
D gene: -
CDR3 DNA: TGTGCCAGCAGCTTGGGGGGGACGGACTATGGCTACACCTTC
CDR3 protein: CASSLGGTDYGYTF

V gene: TRBV7-9
J gene: TRBJ2-7
clone size: -
D gene: TRBD1
CDR3 DNA: TGTGCCAGCAACTCCGGGACAGGGGACTACGAGCAGTACTTC
CDR3 protein: CASNSGTGDYEQYF

V gene: TRBV5-4
J gene: TRBJ1-2
clone size: -
D gene: -
CDR3 DNA: TGTGCCAGCAAAGGACTGCAAGCCTATGGCTACACCTTC
CDR3 protein: CASKGLQAYGYTF

V gene: TRBV5-1
J gene: TRBJ2-7
clone size: -
D gene: TRBD2
CDR3 DNA: TGCGCCAGCAGCATACTAGCGGGAGTTATATACGAGCAGTACTTC
CDR3 protein: CASSILAGVIYEQYF

V gene: TRBV24-1
J gene: TRBJ1-5
clone size: once
D gene: TRBD1
CDR3 DNA: TGTGCCACCAGTGAGGCCGGGACAGGCCATCAGCCCCAGCATTTT
CDR3 protein: CATSEAGTGHQPQHF

V gene: TRBV11-2
J gene: TRBJ2-2
clone size: -
D gene: TRBD1
CDR3 DNA: TGTGCCAGCAGCTTACAGGGGGCCCACACCGGGGAGCTGTTTTTT
CDR3 protein: CASSLQGAHTGELFF

V gene: TRBV13
J gene: TRBJ1-2
clone size: -
D gene: -
CDR3 DNA: TGTGCCAGCAGTTGGCTGGCGGATAACTATGGCTACACCTTC
CDR3 protein: CASSWLADNYGYTF

V gene: TRBV5-1
J gene: TRBJ2-7
clone size: -
D gene: TRBD1
CDR3 DNA: TGCGCCAGCAGCTTGGCCGGGGGGACAGGGGTTAACGAGCAGTACTTC
CDR3 protein: CASSLAGGTGVNEQYF

V gene: TRBV7-9
J gene: TRBJ2-3
clone size: -
D gene: -
CDR3 DNA: TGTGCCAGCAGCTTACAGCAGGGTTGGGCGTTAGATACGCAGTATTTT
CDR3 protein: CASSLQQGWALDTQYF

V gene: TRBV5-4
J gene: TRBJ2-7
clone size: -
D gene: TRBD1
CDR3 DNA: TGTGCCAGCAGCTTGACAGGGGGTAGCGACGAGCAGTACTTC
CDR3 protein: CASSLTGGSDEQYF

V gene: TRBV5-6
J gene: TRBJ2-7
clone size: -
D gene: -
CDR3 DNA: TGTGCCAGCAGCTTGGAGACAGCGTACGACGAGCAGTACTTC
CDR3 protein: CASSLETAYDEQYF

V gene: TRBV2
J gene: TRBJ1-2
clone size: few
D gene: -
CDR3 DNA: TGTGCCAGCAGTGAAGACCAGGGGCATGGCTACACCTTC
CDR3 protein: CASSEDQGHGYTF

V gene: TRBV11-2
J gene: TRBJ1-1
clone size: -
D gene: -
CDR3 DNA: TGTGCCAGCAGCTTAGATCTTCAGGCTGGAGCTTTCTTT
CDR3 protein: CASSLDLQAGAFF

V gene: TRBV5-4
J gene: TRBJ2-1
clone size: few
D gene: -
CDR3 DNA: TGTGCCAGCAGAGCGGACAGCCACAATGAGCAGTTCTTC
CDR3 protein: CASRADSHNEQFF

V gene: TRBV19
J gene: TRBJ1-5
clone size: once
D gene: TRBD1
CDR3 DNA: TGTGCCACCGATCGACAGGGCCTGGAGAATCAGCCCCAGCATTTT
CDR3 protein: CATDRQGLENQPQHF